This T cell receptor beta chain was identified during a study of blood T cell repertoires in COVID-19. The data were produced by immunoSEQ multiplex PCR, yet TCRdb's version contains in-frame clones alone and is incomplete. This table has tens of thousands of clones, roughly 80% appearing once. This TCR was recovered from a woman aged 55-70 years with acute or convalescent COVID-19. Specimen: peripheral blood.

The CDR3 DNA sequence: TGTGCCAGCAGCCAAGTTTCAGGGCTTTCACCCCTCCACTTT. As protein: CASSQVSGLSPLHF. The rearrangement joins TRBV3-1 (or the pseudogene TRBV3-2) to TRBJ1-6, with a possible D match to TRBD1 (5 bases). The CDR3 covers 14 residues. Trimming stripped 1 base from V and 9 bases from J, with 10 bases between. CDR1 LGHDT and CDR2 YNNKEL come from the germline V gene (reference sequence).